This T cell receptor beta chain was recorded in a study of vaccination effects on CD4 cells after COVID-19. The overall study: The cohort was immunized with two doses of either the BNT162b2 or mRNA-1273 vaccine. Study-wide findings and caveats: Of the vaccine-induced clones from healthy vaccinees, merely 1 of 255 recognized common cold coronaviruses as well. Marked clonal contraction of both clone types appeared late after vaccination.

Comment on this clone: Its target is unknown.

This CDR3 spans 15 amino acids. Germline V gives CDR1 KGHDR, CDR2 SFDVKD. Trimming removed 3 bases from V and 2 bases from J; junction bases left unmatched: 4. Before sequencing took place, the ViraFEST assay used viral peptide pools to expand antigen-specific CD4+ T cells. It was after roughly 11 days of culture that CD4+ T cells were isolated. IL-2 at about 9.7 IU/ml and peptides at roughly 9.6 ug/ml were added to cultured PBMC, two million per well. Some clones are missing from TCRdb's copy, which holds only in-frame ones; the method was immunoSEQ multiplex PCR. The sample includes approximately 15,000 clones, 76% of them seen just once.

This material consisted of CD4+ T cells from PBMCs cultured with HCoV-229E spike peptides, taken before COVID-19 vaccination. The chain joins TRBV24-1 to TRBJ2-3; 7 nucleotides agree with TRBD1. The receptor comes from a human donor who received a COVID-19 vaccine. CDR3 sequence (DNA): TGTGCCACCAGTGATCCGGACAGGTCCACAGATACGCAGTATTTT. It is translated as CATSDPDRSTDTQYF.